Shown below are 23 T cell receptor beta chains from a single sample sequenced in a study of blood T cells in healthy people across ages. PCR was performed a second time for roughly 7 to 11 cycles using a sample-barcoded 5' primer and a J-beta primer mix. MiXCR, applied by TCRdb to the 5' RACE reads, yields one record per CDR3 protein. The table includes about 970,000 distinct CDR3 sequences, 51% detected once. Source material: blood. These receptors were obtained from a woman in her fifties or sixties in good health.

To note about this clonotype: A junction end diverges from the germline sequence, so it may reflect a read error. The V gene is TRBV27, the J gene TRBJ2-6; D may correspond to TRBD1 or TRBD2 (5 bases each). The germline CDR1 and CDR2 sequences are MNHEY and SMNVEV (reference sequence). This CDR3 contains 15 residues. CDR3 sequence: CASSLGSTGASVLTF. The CDR3 DNA sequence: TGTGCCAGCAGTTTAGGGAGTACTGGGGCCAGCGTCCTGACTTTC. The variable domain in full, completed from reference TRBV27 and TRBJ2-6, reads EAQVTQNPRYLITVTGKKLTVTCSQNMNHEYMSWYRQDPGLGLRQIYYSMNVEVTDKGDVPEGYKVSRKEKRNFPLILESPSPNQTSLYFCASSLGSTGASVLTFGAGSRLTVL.

The chain has TRBV5-5 and TRBJ2-5; no clear D gene. CDR1 SGHKS and CDR2 YYEKEE come from the germline V gene (reference sequence). The V gene lost 0 bases and the J gene lost 0 bases, with 12 bases spanning the gap. CDR3 length: 16 amino acids. Written as DNA, the CDR3 is TGTGCCAGCAGCTTGGCCTTGCGGACCCACCAAGAGACCCAGTACTTC. It is translated as CASSLALRTHQETQYF.

This clonotype was counted between two and nine times. The genes are TRBV6-2 or TRBV6-3 and TRBJ2-1; tentatively, D is TRBD1 (5 bases). This CDR3 has 13 residues. Per the germline V gene, CDR1 is MNHEY and CDR2 is SVGEGT. Trimming took 5 bases from V and 9 from J, leaving 14 bases between them. The CDR3 coding sequence is TGTGCCAGCAGTGTGCAGGGTTTTGGTGAGCAGTTCTTC. Translating it yields CASSVQGFGEQFF.

As regards this clonotype: Just one base apart from a much larger clone, this may be a read error. The chain carries TRBV29-1 and TRBJ2-1; 9 nucleotides agree with TRBD2. CDR3 length equals 13 residues. After removal of 7 bases from V and 6 bases from J, the junction contained 7 bases not matched to a gene. Germline V gene sequence: CDR1 SQVTM, CDR2 ANQGSEA. The CDR3 bases are TGCAGCGCCGCGGGGACTAGCTGCAATGAGCAGTTCTTC. Protein: CSAAGTSCNEQFF.

The genes are TRBV7-2 and TRBJ2-1, with D uncertain. CDR3 length equals 14 residues. The V gene's germline CDR1 is SGHTA and CDR2 FQGNSA. V lost 2 bases and J 9 bases, leaving 14 bases between the germline ends. The CDR3 reads CASSLPLSVVEQFF. CDR3 sequence (DNA): TGTGCCAGCAGCTTACCTCTATCGGTTGTTGAGCAGTTCTTC. The full variable domain, rest sourced from reference TRBV7-2 and TRBJ2-1, is GAGVSQSPSNKVTEKGKDVELRCDPISGHTALYWYRQSLGQGLEFLIYFQGNSAPDKSGLPSDRFSAERTGGSVSTLTIQRTQQEDSAVYLCASSLPLSVVEQFFGPGTRLTVL.

The chain has TRBV20-1 and TRBJ2-1; the D call may be TRBD1 or TRBD2 (10 bases each). The CDR3 covers 21 residues. The germline V and J ends were trimmed by 6 bases and 0 bases, with 33 bases remaining between them. In germline, CDR1 is DFQATT, CDR2 SNEGSKA (reference sequence). CDR3 residues: CSAQGQGFTSGRGNSYNEQFF. Here the CDR3 DNA reads TGCAGTGCCCAGGGACAGGGGTTTACGAGCGGGAGGGGAAACTCCTACAATGAGCAGTTCTTC.

The V call is TRBV28, the J call TRBJ2-3; 11 nucleotides match TRBD2. The CDR3 is 17 residues long. CDR1 is MDHEN, CDR2 SYDVKM, per germline. Unmatched junction bases numbered 8, after V lost 6 bases and J lost 0 bases. The CDR3 DNA is TGTGCCAGCAGCTGGCCCAGGACTAGCGGGAGCACAGATACGCAGTATTTT. Residues: CASSWPRTSGSTDTQYF. The variable domain in full, completed from reference TRBV28 and TRBJ2-3, reads DVKVTQSSRYLVKRTGEKVFLECVQDMDHENMFWYRQDPGLGLRLIYFSYDVKMKEKGDIPEGYSVSREKKERFSLILESASTNQTSMYLCASSWPRTSGSTDTQYFGPGTRLTVL.

There are a few counts of this clonotype. This chain connects TRBV2 to TRBJ2-5; tentative D call: TRBD2 (5 bases). The ends were cut back, 4 bases at V and 1 base at J, with 10 bases in the middle. The CDR3 sequence is 14 residues long. The germline CDR1 and CDR2 sequences are SNHLY and FYNNEI. The CDR3 region is CASSVLAGQETQYF. The CDR3 DNA sequence: TGTGCCAGCAGTGTGCTAGCAGGCCAAGAGACCCAGTACTTC. The full variable domain, with the rest looked up from reference TRBV2 and TRBJ2-5, is EPEVTQTPSHQVTQMGQEVILRCVPISNHLYFYWYRQILGQKVEFLVSFYNNEISEKSEIFDDQFSVERPDGSNFTLKIRSTKLEDSAMYFCASSVLAGQETQYFGPGTRLLVL.

This sequence joins TRBV30 and TRBJ1-2, with D perhaps TRBD1 (5 bases). Germline lookup yields CDR1 GTSNPN and CDR2 SVGIG (reference sequence). The CDR3 covers 12 residues. V was cut by 4 bases and J by 4 bases, with 10 bases left in between. The CDR3: CAWKEGFYGYTF. CDR3 nucleotides: TGTGCCTGGAAAGAGGGGTTCTATGGCTACACCTTC.

The rearrangement uses TRBV6-1 and TRBJ2-3, with 10 bases lining up with TRBD1. V dropped 6 bases and J dropped 6; count of bases not matched to a gene: 6. Germline V gives CDR1 MNHNS, CDR2 SASEGT. CDR3 size: 14 residues. CDR3 DNA sequence: TGTGCCAGCAGATATCCGGGACAGGGGGATACGCAGTATTTT. Translation: CASRYPGQGDTQYF.

This chain uses TRBV7-2 with TRBJ2-7; 7 bases align to TRBD2. The CDR3 contains 14 residues. V shed 5 bases, J shed 5 bases, and the junction held 9 bases outside the gene matches. Germline CDR1 SGHTA, CDR2 FQGNSA. The CDR3 sequence: CASSPQFGGNEQYF. The CDR3, as DNA: TGTGCCAGCAGCCCCCAATTCGGGGGGAACGAGCAGTACTTC.

The chain links TRBV2 to TRBJ1-1; 8 bases match TRBD1. The CDR3 has 13 amino acids. Per germline, CDR1 SNHLY and CDR2 FYNNEI. Germline trimming cut 6 bases from V and 7 bases from J; bases unmatched to any gene: 7. CDR3 sequence reads: CASSSDRGLEAFF. CDR3 coding DNA: TGTGCCAGCAGCTCTGACAGGGGCCTTGAAGCTTTCTTT.

The chain employs TRBV27 and TRBJ2-5; tentative D call: TRBD1 (6 bases). TRBJ2-7 explains the end of the DNA better; the J call may be wrong. The germline V gene encodes CDR1 MNHEY and CDR2 SMNVEV (reference sequence). The CDR3 extends over 13 amino acids. The CDR3 DNA sequence: TGTGCCAGCAGTTACAGGGCCAACTACGAGCAGTACTTC. This translates into CASSYRANYEQYF.

A remark on this clonotype: A much larger clonotype is one base distant, so this may be a read error. V gene TRBV4-3 combines with J gene TRBJ2-7; D gene uncertain. V lost 0 bases and J 7 bases, leaving 13 bases between the germline ends. Germline-derived CDR1 and CDR2 are LGHNA and YSLEER. The CDR3 is 14 amino acids. CDR3 in amino acids: CASSQDATTNEQYF. The DNA for the CDR3 is TGCGCCAGCAGCCAAGATGCGACCACCAATGAGCAGTACTTC.

The chain employs TRBV6-5 and TRBJ2-5; maybe TRBD1 (7 bases). TRBJ2-7 explains the end of the DNA better; the J call may be wrong. The germline CDR1 and CDR2 sequences are MNHEY and SVGAGI. The CDR3 consists of 17 residues. The CDR3 DNA reads TGTGCCAGCAGTTACTCGAGGTCAGGGGGGCGTCCGGGCGAGCAGTACTTC. Protein sequence: CASSYSRSGGRPGEQYF.

The rearrangement uses TRBV7-9 and TRBJ2-3; 8 bases are a match to TRBD1. This CDR3 is 14 amino acids long. From germline, CDR1 is SEHNR and CDR2 FQNEAQ (reference sequence). V trimming: 3 bases; J trimming: 5 bases; junction bases outside the gene matches: 4. The CDR3 loop is CASSLDREVDTQYF. The CDR3 DNA sequence: TGTGCCAGCAGCTTGGACAGGGAAGTAGATACGCAGTATTTT.

The J gene is TRBJ2-1, the V gene TRBV18; 7 bases agree with TRBD2. The CDR3 runs 14 residues. Trimming removed 4 bases from V and 6 bases from J; junction bases left unmatched: 6. CDR1 and CDR2 (germline): KGHSH, LQKENI. The CDR3 protein is CASSRAGSANEQFF. The DNA for the CDR3 is TGTGCCAGCTCACGAGCGGGGTCCGCCAATGAGCAGTTCTTC.

This clonotype was observed at least ten times. V is TRBV7-9 and J is TRBJ2-7; D may be TRBD1 or TRBD2 (5 bases each). Germline V gene sequence: CDR1 SEHNR, CDR2 FQNEAQ (reference sequence). With 2 bases removed from V and 4 bases from J, the gap between germline ends came to 9 bases. The CDR3 extends over 13 amino acids. CDR3 sequence: CASSLWGKYEQYF. The DNA of the CDR3 is TGTGCCAGCAGCTTATGGGGGAAGTACGAGCAGTACTTC.

The table lists this clonotype with a few counts. The rearrangement links TRBV6-2 or TRBV6-3 to TRBJ2-1, with D possibly being TRBD1 (6 bases). CDR1 is MNHEY and CDR2 is SVGEGT in the germline V gene. CDR3 length equals 14 residues. V was clipped by 6 bases and J by 3 bases, with 12 bases between them. The DNA of the CDR3 is TGTGCCAGCAGAAACAGGGCGGACTACAATGAGCAGTTCTTC. It yields the protein CASRNRADYNEQFF.

This clonotype was recorded a few times. The chain carries TRBV29-1 and TRBJ2-7; D gene unclear. Trimming stripped 3 bases from V and 2 bases from J, with 11 bases between. The CDR3 has 13 amino acids. The germline gives CDR1 SQVTM, CDR2 ANQGSEA. The CDR3: CSVDGGTAYEQYF. Written as DNA, the CDR3 is TGCAGCGTTGATGGCGGAACCGCCTACGAGCAGTACTTC.

This clonotype has only a few counts. CDR3 amino acids: CASSTGRTNEKLFF. The DNA of the CDR3 is TGTGCCAGCAGCACGGGGCGAACTAATGAAAAACTGTTTTTT. This chain connects TRBV7-8 to TRBJ1-4, with a tentative D call TRBD1 (5 bases). CDR1 SGHVS and CDR2 FQNEAQ come from the germline V gene. The CDR3 is made up of 14 amino acids. V was clipped by 5 bases and J by 1 base, with 8 bases between them.

The chain is built from TRBV20-1 and TRBJ2-5, with TRBD1 as a possible D gene (6 bases). CDR3 length: 13 amino acids. Trimming cost V 6 bases and J 11 bases, with 22 bases left between them. The germline V gene encodes CDR1 DFQATT and CDR2 SNEGSKA (reference sequence). CDR3 sequence: CSAPRDRYNEQYF. CDR3 in DNA: TGCAGTGCCCCCAGAGACAGGTATAATGAGCAGTACTTC.

This clonotype showed up just a few times. The chain employs TRBV20-1 and TRBJ2-3; TRBD2 matches 14 bases. The germline V gene encodes CDR1 DFQATT and CDR2 SNEGSKA (reference sequence). The CDR3 extends over 18 amino acids. Trimming cost V 7 bases and J 0 bases; bases outside gene matches: 12. The CDR3 loop is CSVDYGLAGGLSTDTQYF. For the CDR3, the DNA is TGCAGTGTTGATTACGGACTAGCGGGAGGTTTGAGCACAGATACGCAGTATTTT.